The clone carrying this T cell receptor beta chain was detected only a few times. The data belong to a study of cytomegalovirus exposure and HLA in healthy donors. The PCR employed 60 Vbeta primers together with 13 Jbeta primers. Method: immunoSEQ multiplex PCR; TCRdb's copy keeps in-frame clones and lacks some. The repertoire holds about 120,000 clones, approximately 81% seen once, with just under 3% in the top ten. The sample taken for sequencing was PBMCs. This TCR was sampled from a woman aged 18-30 years in good health and CMV-seropositive.

The CDR3 reads CASIKDGTGTEAFF. DNA of the CDR3: TGTGCCAGCATCAAGGACGGGACAGGCACTGAAGCTTTCTTT. The chain uses TRBV6-5 and TRBJ1-1, with 8 bases identical to TRBD1. The trim removed 7 bases at V and 4 bases at J, leaving 8 bases unmatched. Germline CDR1 MNHEY, CDR2 SVGAGI. There are 14 residues in the CDR3.